This T cell receptor beta chain is drawn from a study of cytomegalovirus exposure and HLA in healthy donors. 13 Jbeta primers and 60 Vbeta primers were used for the PCR. Profiling relied on immunoSEQ multiplex PCR, and the TCRdb table lists in-frame clones only, not all of them. The top ten clones hold approximately 1.5% of a sample with about 140,000 clones, approximately 80% of them seen once. This CDR3 comprises 15 residues. CDR1 WNHNN and CDR2 SYGVQD come from the germline V gene (reference sequence). With 0 bases clipped from V and 6 bases from J, the junction kept 7 bases outside the gene matches.

The chain uses TRBV10-1 and TRBJ2-7, with TRBD2 matching over 8 bases. This receptor was taken from a man aged 30-40 years in good health and CMV-seropositive. What was sequenced was PBMCs. This CDR3 reads CASSESPGGGSEQYF. DNA of the CDR3: TGCGCCAGCAGTGAGTCCCCGGGGGGGGGCTCCGAGCAGTACTTC.